Listed here are 9 T cell receptor beta chains from one sample, sequenced in a study of Graves' ophthalmopathy and Graves' hyperthyroidism. Amplification of TCR beta CDR3 regions used RNA transcripts. HTBI-primed RT-PCR formed the first round, and a multiplex PCR formed the second. One entry per CDR3 protein, called by TCRdb with MiXCR from the multiplex PCR reads. The table lists 230,000 or so distinct CDR3 sequences, around 50% of them singletons, with less than 50% in the top ten. Sequencing input: peripheral blood. Receptors were obtained from an adult man with Graves' ophthalmopathy.

The chain uses TRBV7-2 and TRBJ1-2; 9 nucleotides align to TRBD1. The trim removed 6 bases at V and 3 bases at J, leaving 14 bases unmatched. The CDR3 is 17 residues long. Germline CDR1 and CDR2: SGHTA and FQGNSA. CDR3 sequence: CASSPQGQGVSDYGYTF. The CDR3 DNA sequence: TGTGCCAGCAGTCCACAGGGACAGGGCGTGAGTGACTATGGCTACACCTTC. Looking up the rest from reference TRBV7-2 and TRBJ1-2 gives the full variable domain: GAGVSQSPSNKVTEKGKDVELRCDPISGHTALYWYRQSLGQGLEFLIYFQGNSAPDKSGLPSDRFSAERTGGSVSTLTIQRTQQEDSAVYLCASSPQGQGVSDYGYTFGSGTRLTVV.

This chain joins TRBV12-3 or TRBV12-4 and TRBJ1-5, with 8 nucleotides matching TRBD1. The CDR3 length is 17 residues. J was trimmed by 1 base and V by 6 bases; bases with no gene match: 11. CDR3 nucleotides: TGTGCCAGCAGCCAAAGAGGTGGACAGGGAAGCAATCAGCCCCAGCATTTT. Its protein is CASSQRGGQGSNQPQHF.

J is TRBJ2-7 and V is TRBV6-6, with no clear D. Germline assignment: CDR1 MNHNY and CDR2 SVGAGI (reference sequence). This CDR3 has 14 residues. Trimming removed 5 bases from V and 4 bases from J, with 15 bases in between. CDR3 amino acids: CASSEASIAYEQYF. The CDR3 bases are TGTGCCAGCAGTGAAGCGAGTATCGCGTACGAGCAGTACTTC.

This clonotype was seen only once. This sequence may be a read error, since a much larger clone differs from it by one base. V usage is TRBV7-2 and J usage is TRBJ2-7, with a tentative D call TRBD1 (6 bases). Germline V gives CDR1 SGHTA, CDR2 FQGNSA. The CDR3 sequence is 14 residues long. V lost 1 base and J 2 bases, leaving 9 bases between the germline ends. The CDR3 DNA sequence: TGTGCCAGCAGCTTAGGACAGGCCACCTACGAGCAGTACTTC. Amino acid sequence: CASSLGQATYEQYF.

The chain carries TRBV20-1 and TRBJ1-2; TRBD1 is a possible D gene (5 bases). The CDR3 extends over 13 amino acids. The V end lost 5 bases, the J end lost 10 bases, and 20 bases lay between the germline ends. The V gene's germline CDR1 is DFQATT and CDR2 SNEGSKA (reference sequence). In DNA, the CDR3 is TGCAGTGCTCCTTCGGGGGGAGGACGTGACTACACCTTC. Amino acid sequence: CSAPSGGGRDYTF.

The gene calls are TRBV9 and TRBJ2-7; no clear D. The CDR3 runs to 14 residues. Germline V gives CDR1 SGDLS, CDR2 YYNGEE. V was trimmed by 4 bases and J by 6 bases, leaving 17 bases between them. The CDR3, as DNA: TGTGCCAGCAGCCCTCACCCTAGTGGCCTCGAGCAGTACTTC. This codes for CASSPHPSGLEQYF.

Many counts were recorded for this clonotype. V is TRBV29-1 and J is TRBJ1-2; 7 bases match TRBD1. The germline CDR1 and CDR2 sequences are SQVTM and ANQGSEA. The CDR3 is 11 residues long. J was trimmed by 10 bases and V by 7 bases; bases with no gene match: 9. CDR3 DNA sequence: TGCAGCGATGGGACAGCCGGTGTCTACACCTTC. It codes for CSDGTAGVYTF.

This chain connects TRBV2 to TRBJ1-4; D may be TRBD1 (5 bases). CDR1 is SNHLY and CDR2 is FYNNEI in the germline V gene. V was trimmed by 5 bases and J by 2 bases, leaving 15 bases between them. The CDR3 has 16 amino acids. The CDR3 reads CASSRRGGATNEKLFF. CDR3 in DNA: TGTGCCAGCAGTCGCCGCGGTGGGGCGACTAATGAAAAACTGTTTTTT. Drawing the rest from reference TRBV2 and TRBJ1-4, the complete variable domain is EPEVTQTPSHQVTQMGQEVILRCVPISNHLYFYWYRQILGQKVEFLVSFYNNEISEKSEIFDDQFSVERPDGSNFTLKIRSTKLEDSAMYFCASSRRGGATNEKLFFGSGTQLSVL.

This CDR3 reads CASSRRTGMDEKLFF. The CDR3, as DNA: TGCGCCAGCAGCCGAAGGACAGGGATGGATGAAAAACTGTTTTTT. This chain connects TRBV5-1 to TRBJ1-4, with TRBD1 matching over 8 bases. The CDR3 has 15 residues. V dropped 4 bases and J dropped 6; count of bases not matched to a gene: 8. Germline assignment: CDR1 SGHRS and CDR2 YFSETQ.